This T cell receptor (beta chain) was documented in a study of identical twins' blood T cells. Libraries were made from RNA as TCR cDNA, using a modified protocol. TCRdb re-analysed the 5' RACE reads in MiXCR, keeping a single row per CDR3 protein. Of fewer than 450,000 distinct CDR3 sequences detected, 28% appear once; the ten largest clones hold around 5.6%. Trimming shortened V by 4 bases and J by 5 bases, and 21 bases separated the two germline ends. The CDR3 has 17 residues. Looked up from germline, CDR1 is MNHEY and CDR2 is SVGEGT. This clonotype was counted at least ten times. The sample taken for sequencing was PBMCs. This TCR came from a woman between 18 and 55 years old in good health. The rearrangement joins TRBV6-2 or TRBV6-3 to TRBJ2-1; D is perhaps TRBD1 or TRBD2 (5 bases each). CDR3 bases: TGTGCCAGCAGTTCCCGACCCCACCGGGACGCGGACAATGAGCAGTTCTTC. It yields the protein CASSSRPHRDADNEQFF.